The 2 T cell receptor beta chains in this list originate from one sample, sequenced in a study of PD-L1 blockade in urothelial cancer. Stated time point: peripheral blood 6 weeks after treatment start. Generated by immunoSEQ multiplex PCR, the TCRdb table keeps only in-frame clones and is missing some. This repertoire shows 35,000 to 45,000 clones, 83% found once; its top ten account for less than 15%. This material consisted of PBMCs, taken around atezolizumab (anti-PD-L1) treatment. The receptor set was obtained from a man between 60 and 75 years old with urothelial cancer.

The chain links TRBV30 to TRBJ1-6; the D gene is possibly TRBD1 (6 bases). The germline CDR1 and CDR2 sequences are GTSNPN and SVGIG (reference sequence). V shed 4 bases and J shed 7 bases, with 14 bases lying between them. The CDR3 is 14 amino acids. CDR3 sequence: CAWTGTTQNSPLHF. CDR3 nucleotide sequence: TGTGCCTGGACCGGGACAACCCAAAATTCACCCCTCCACTTT.

The genes are TRBV7-9 and TRBJ2-1; D perhaps matches TRBD2 (6 bases). CDR1 is SEHNR, CDR2 FQNEAQ, per germline (reference sequence). The CDR3 loop spans 13 amino acids. Trimming took 3 bases from V and 5 from J, leaving 8 bases between them. The CDR3 loop is CASSFAGNNEQFF. The CDR3, as DNA: TGTGCCAGCAGCTTCGCGGGGAACAATGAGCAGTTCTTC.